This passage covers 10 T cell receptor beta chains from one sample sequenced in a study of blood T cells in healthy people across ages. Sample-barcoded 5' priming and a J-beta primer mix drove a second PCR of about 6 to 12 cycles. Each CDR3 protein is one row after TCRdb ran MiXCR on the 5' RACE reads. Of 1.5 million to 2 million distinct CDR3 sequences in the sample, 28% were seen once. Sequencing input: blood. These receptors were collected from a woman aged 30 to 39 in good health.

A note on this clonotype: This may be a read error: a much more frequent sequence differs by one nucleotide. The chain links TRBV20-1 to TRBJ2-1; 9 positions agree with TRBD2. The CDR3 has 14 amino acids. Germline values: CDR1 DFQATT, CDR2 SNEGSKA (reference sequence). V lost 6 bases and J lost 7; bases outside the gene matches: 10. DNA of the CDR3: TGCAGTGCCCGAGAGCTAGCGGGGAGGAATGAGCAGTTCTTC. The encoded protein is CSARELAGRNEQFF.

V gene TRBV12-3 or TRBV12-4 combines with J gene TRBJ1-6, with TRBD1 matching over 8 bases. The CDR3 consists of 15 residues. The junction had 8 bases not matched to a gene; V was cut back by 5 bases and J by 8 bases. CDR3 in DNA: TGTGCCAGCAGTGCTACCGGGACAGGAGATTCACCCCTCCACTTT. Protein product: CASSATGTGDSPLHF.

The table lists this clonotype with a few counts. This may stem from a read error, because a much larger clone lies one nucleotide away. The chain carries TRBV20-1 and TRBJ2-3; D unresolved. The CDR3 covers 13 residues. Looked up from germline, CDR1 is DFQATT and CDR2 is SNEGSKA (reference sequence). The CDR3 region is CSLLLGFTDTQYF. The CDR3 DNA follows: TGCAGCCTCCTCCTCGGTTTCACAGATACGCAGTATTTT.

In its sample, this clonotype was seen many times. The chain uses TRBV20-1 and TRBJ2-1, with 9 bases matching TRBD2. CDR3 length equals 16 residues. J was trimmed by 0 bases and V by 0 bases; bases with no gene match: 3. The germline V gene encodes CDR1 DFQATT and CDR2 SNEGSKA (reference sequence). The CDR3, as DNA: TGCAGTGCTAGAGATGCGGGGGGGAGCTCCTACAATGAGCAGTTCTTC. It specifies CSARDAGGSSYNEQFF.

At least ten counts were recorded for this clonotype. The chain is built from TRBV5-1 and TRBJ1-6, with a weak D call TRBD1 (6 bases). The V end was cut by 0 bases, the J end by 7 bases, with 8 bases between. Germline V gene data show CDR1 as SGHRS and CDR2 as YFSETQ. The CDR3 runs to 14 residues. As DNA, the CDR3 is TGCGCCAGCAGCTTGGAAGGGGGGAATTCACCCCTCCACTTT. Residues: CASSLEGGNSPLHF.

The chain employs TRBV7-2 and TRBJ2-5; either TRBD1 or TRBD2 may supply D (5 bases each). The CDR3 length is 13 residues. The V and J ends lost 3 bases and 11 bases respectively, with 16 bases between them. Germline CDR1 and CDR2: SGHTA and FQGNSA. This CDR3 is CASSFKGTNEQYF. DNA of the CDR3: TGTGCCAGCAGCTTCAAAGGGACGAATGAGCAGTACTTC. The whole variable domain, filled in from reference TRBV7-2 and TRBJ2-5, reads GAGVSQSPSNKVTEKGKDVELRCDPISGHTALYWYRQSLGQGLEFLIYFQGNSAPDKSGLPSDRFSAERTGGSVSTLTIQRTQQEDSAVYLCASSFKGTNEQYFGPGTRLLVL.

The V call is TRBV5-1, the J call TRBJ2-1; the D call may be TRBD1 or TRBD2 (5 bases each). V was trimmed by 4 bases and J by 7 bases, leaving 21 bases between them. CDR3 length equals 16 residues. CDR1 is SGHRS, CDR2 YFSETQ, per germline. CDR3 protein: CASSRGPRAEGNEQFF. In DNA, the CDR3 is TGCGCCAGCAGCCGGGGCCCCAGGGCCGAAGGGAATGAGCAGTTCTTC.

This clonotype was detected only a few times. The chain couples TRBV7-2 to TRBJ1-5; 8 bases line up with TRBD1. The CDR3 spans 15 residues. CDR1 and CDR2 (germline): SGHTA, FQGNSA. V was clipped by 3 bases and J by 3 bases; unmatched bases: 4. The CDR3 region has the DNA TGTGCCAGCAGCTTGACAGGGGCCGCCAATCAGCCCCAGCATTTT. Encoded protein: CASSLTGAANQPQHF. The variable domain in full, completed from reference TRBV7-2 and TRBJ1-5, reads GAGVSQSPSNKVTEKGKDVELRCDPISGHTALYWYRQSLGQGLEFLIYFQGNSAPDKSGLPSDRFSAERTGGSVSTLTIQRTQQEDSAVYLCASSLTGAANQPQHFGDGTRLSIL.

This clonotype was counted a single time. CDR3 nucleotide sequence: TGTGCCAGCTCACATCGGACTAGCGGGAGATTTGGTGGAGATACGCAGTATTTT. As protein: CASSHRTSGRFGGDTQYF. The rearrangement uses TRBV18 and TRBJ2-3, with 13 bases identical to TRBD2. The CDR3 contains 18 residues. Trimming removed 4 bases from V and 5 bases from J; junction bases left unmatched: 12. Germline V CDR1 and CDR2: KGHSH, LQKENI.

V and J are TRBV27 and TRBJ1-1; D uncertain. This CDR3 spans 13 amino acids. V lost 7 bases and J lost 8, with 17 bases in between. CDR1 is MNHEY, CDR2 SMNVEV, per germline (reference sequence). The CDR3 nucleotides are TGTGCCAGCACCCCAGGCGGGCGAGAAGAAGCTTTCTTT. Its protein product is CASTPGGREEAFF.